Detailed here is one TCR beta chain. The record originates from a study of blood T cell repertoires in COVID-19. Study background: COVID-19 samples, acute and convalescent, were from the United States, Italy and Spain. PBMCs, B-cell-depleted T cells, or T cells provided the cDNA or gDNA that made up the material.

Original handling: Cell counts per sample came from amplifying reference gene primers. TCRdb's table, derived via immunoSEQ multiplex PCR, lists solely in-frame clones and lacks some. For V, J and clone size, that table is used; D and trimming come from the DNA. The repertoire holds about 35,000 clones, about 82% seen once, with 10% in the top ten. This CDR3 has 16 residues. The V end was cut by 7 bases, the J end by 5 bases, with 22 bases between. CDR1 is SGHRS and CDR2 is YFSETQ in the germline V gene. The receptor comes from a man between 60 and 75 years old in a cohort sampled during active COVID-19. Source material: peripheral blood. The chain recombines TRBV5-1 with TRBJ2-1; maybe TRBD1 (7 bases). The CDR3 is CASCRGGAGTDNEQFF. In DNA form, the CDR3 reads TGCGCCAGCTGCCGAGGTGGTGCGGGGACAGACAATGAGCAGTTCTTC. Drawing the rest from reference TRBV5-1 and TRBJ2-1, the complete variable domain is KAGVTQTPRYLIKTRGQQVTLSCSPISGHRSVSWYQQTPGQGLQFLFEYFSETQRNKGNFPGRFSGRQFSNSRSEMNVSTLELGDSALYLCASCRGGAGTDNEQFFGPGTRLTVL.